This T cell receptor beta chain was documented in a study of tumor and adjacent non-tumor tissue in lung cancer. Study background: Patients comprised roughly 12 adenocarcinoma, 2 squamous cell carcinoma and 1 small cell lung cancer. About 4.17 million productive TCRbeta reads were obtained per sample on average.

RNA was extracted from bulk tissue without any cell sorting. Distant lung tissue was collected more than 3 cm away from the tumor edge. The study's findings and limits: Top 100 clones took a larger repertoire share in normal lung. Tumor tissue had significantly higher TCR diversity than normal lung.

This clonotype occurred many times. Its antigen is as yet unknown. The V and J ends lost 4 bases and 2 bases respectively, with 16 bases between them. The germline V gene encodes CDR1 SGHDT and CDR2 YYEEEE. The CDR3 has 15 amino acids. TCRbeta libraries were built with three rounds of nested PCR, modified from ARM-PCR. TCRdb redid the calling of the multiplex PCR reads with MiXCR, one entry per CDR3 protein. The data show some 100,000 distinct CDR3 sequences, more than 55% seen once. V usage is TRBV5-6 and J usage is TRBJ2-7; D gene uncertain. Sequenced material: distant non-tumor lung tissue. The source is a man aged 30 to 45 with non-small cell lung cancer. Written as DNA, the CDR3 is TGTGCCAGCAGCGCGCCCCCCCCAAACCCCTACGAGCAGTACTTC. Translation gives CASSAPPPNPYEQYF. Combining the CDR3 with reference TRBV5-6 and TRBJ2-7 gives the whole variable domain DAGVTQSPTHLIKTRGQQVTLRCSPKSGHDTVSWYQQALGQGPQFIFQYYEEEERQRGNFPDRFSGHQFPNYSSELNVNALLLGDSALYLCASSAPPPNPYEQYFGPGTRLTVT.